The clone carrying this T cell receptor beta chain was detected ten times or more. What it binds is not known. Germline-derived CDR1 and CDR2 are KGHSH and LQKENI. Trimming removed 4 bases from V and 6 bases from J, with 8 bases in between. The CDR3 is 12 residues long. The data originate from a study of CD8 T cells in ankylosing spondylitis. Study conclusions and caveats: Prior literature has documented some motif variants in synovial fluid and blood from reactive arthritis. A motif of eight highly homologous TCR beta variants was seen as apparently characteristic of ankylosing spondylitis blood. Reportedly, disease-linked clones are significantly enriched in ankylosing spondylitis patients' matched synovial fluid.

TCRdb analysed the 5' RACE reads with MiXCR anew, one entry per CDR3 protein. The sample lists some 300,000 distinct CDR3 sequences; around 20% were seen once. This sequence joins TRBV18 and TRBJ2-3; D gene ambiguous. Specimen: blood, either unsorted or a sorted T cell fraction (not recorded which). The TCR originated in a female donor with ankylosing spondylitis or in good health (not recorded which). CDR3 amino acids: CASSRTGDTQYF. In DNA form, the CDR3 reads TGTGCCAGCTCACGAACGGGCGATACGCAGTATTTT.